This T cell receptor beta chain was observed in a study of shared clonotypes between healthy human individuals. General study points: A handful of donors had roughly 5.2% of their naive CD4 clonotypes in common. Non-shared clonotypes were found to have lower generation probabilities than the clonotypes that were shared by all four of the sorted-subset donors.

Concerning this clone: Its antigen is currently unknown.

In the study's own analysis: Filtering differed since immunoSEQ provided only junctions, with no quality scores. Clones were read by immunoSEQ multiplex PCR, and TCRdb kept only the in-frame ones, dropping some. Clone size and V and J calls were adopted from that table, with D and trimming inferred from the DNA. The table has 2 million to 2.5 million clones, 95% seen once. The CDR3 spans 15 residues. Between the trimmed V and J ends, which lost 0 bases and 4 bases, there was a span of 10 bases. In germline, CDR1 is LGHNA, CDR2 YSLEER. Adult Caucasians living in Nashville, Tennessee made up all of the donors.

The sequence derives from a man aged 18 to 30 in good health. Sequencing was done on a sample of naive CD4+ T cells sorted from blood. Subset indicated: CD45RA+ positively selected. The chain has TRBV4-3 and TRBJ2-1; unclear D gene. CDR3 loop: CASSQDIQDYNEQFF. The DNA of the CDR3 is TGCGCCAGCAGCCAAGATATCCAGGATTACAATGAGCAGTTCTTC.